The 3 T cell receptor beta chains listed next were all sequenced from one sample in a study of shared clonotypes between healthy human individuals. Using immunoSEQ multiplex PCR, the repertoire was profiled, and TCRdb retains in-frame clones only, with some absent. The table shows around 700,000 clones, with about 90% occurring only once. Naive CD8 cells, CD45RO-negative and positively selected for CCR7, excluded terminally differentiated effector memory CD45RA+ cells. Input material: naive CD8+ T cells sorted from blood. The receptors derive from a man aged 25 to 45 in good health.

The V call is TRBV5-1, the J call TRBJ1-1; D is unclear. The CDR3 runs to 18 residues. V was clipped by 7 bases and J by 1 base, with 26 bases between them. The germline gives CDR1 SGHRS, CDR2 YFSETQ. CDR3 sequence (DNA): TGCGCCAGCTCCACAGCCCCCCCATCTAGAGGGCCGAACACTGAAGCTTTCTTT. This gives the protein CASSTAPPSRGPNTEAFF.

The rearrangement joins TRBV7-6 to TRBJ1-1; D not resolved. V was pared by 7 bases and J by 1 base, with 13 bases between. The CDR3 consists of 14 residues. Germline CDR1 SGHVS, CDR2 FNYEAQ. CDR3 in DNA: TGTGCCAGCAACACATACGACCCGAACACTGAAGCTTTCTTT. Protein: CASNTYDPNTEAFF.

This clone has only one observation. The gene calls are TRBV2 and TRBJ2-3, with D unclear. The CDR3 spans 14 residues. Germline CDR1 reads SNHLY; CDR2 reads FYNNEI. The V end was cut by 6 bases, the J end by 0 bases, with 10 bases between. The CDR3 sequence: CASRAMASTDTQYF. The CDR3 DNA reads as TGTGCCAGCAGGGCTATGGCTAGCACAGATACGCAGTATTTT.